Presented here are 21 T cell receptor beta chains from one specimen sequenced in a study of blood T cell repertoires in COVID-19. The assay was immunoSEQ multiplex PCR, and TCRdb's table has in-frame clones only and misses some. The table lists about 140,000 clones, roughly 80% of them singletons. Sequencing used PBMCs or T cells enriched from blood (not recorded which). Receptor source: a man between 35 and 55 years old with acute COVID-19.

V gene TRBV7-6 combines with J gene TRBJ2-3, with 7 bases that match TRBD1. The CDR3 runs to 15 residues. Germline V gene sequence: CDR1 SGHVS, CDR2 FNYEAQ. V dropped 6 bases and J dropped 6; count of bases not matched to a gene: 12. The CDR3 sequence: CASRGGIEYEDTQYF. The CDR3 DNA reads as TGTGCCAGCAGAGGGGGCATCGAGTATGAGGATACGCAGTATTTT.

J is TRBJ1-3 and V is TRBV28; maybe TRBD1 (5 bases). Trimming took off 3 bases at V and 4 bases at J, with 10 bases between the two ends. In germline, CDR1 is MDHEN, CDR2 SYDVKM. The length of the CDR3 is 14 residues. The CDR3 spells CASSFYRFGNTIYF. The CDR3 DNA sequence: TGTGCCAGCAGTTTTTACAGGTTCGGAAACACCATATATTTT. The variable domain in full, completed from reference TRBV28 and TRBJ1-3, reads DVKVTQSSRYLVKRTGEKVFLECVQDMDHENMFWYRQDPGLGLRLIYFSYDVKMKEKGDIPEGYSVSREKKERFSLILESASTNQTSMYLCASSFYRFGNTIYFGEGSWLTVV.

As for this clone: This specimen includes other DNA sequences encoding the same CDR3. This CDR3 is CATSDLSRGHQETQYF. The CDR3 DNA is TGTGCCACCAGTGATTTGAGCAGGGGTCATCAAGAGACCCAGTACTTC. V gene TRBV24-1 combines with J gene TRBJ2-5; TRBD1 might be the D (6 bases). The V end lost 0 bases, the J end lost 2 bases, and 12 bases lay between the germline ends. CDR3 length: 16 amino acids. Germline V gene sequence: CDR1 KGHDR, CDR2 SFDVKD.

The J gene is TRBJ1-1, the V gene TRBV2; TRBD1 might be the D (5 bases). Trimming left V 7 bases short and J 1 base short, with 13 bases between. Germline CDR1 SNHLY, CDR2 FYNNEI. The CDR3 totals 14 residues. The DNA for the CDR3 is TGTGCCAGCACCCGGGGGAGAAGGAACACTGAAGCTTTCTTT. Translated: CASTRGRRNTEAFF.

V gene TRBV13 combines with J gene TRBJ2-6; D is perhaps TRBD1 (6 bases). The V gene's germline CDR1 is PRHDT and CDR2 FYEKMQ (reference sequence). CDR3 length: 17 amino acids. V was cut by 2 bases and J by 0 bases, with 11 bases left in between. The CDR3 DNA sequence: TGTGCCAGCAGCTTATCGCAGGGGAGCTCTGGGGCCAACGTCCTGACTTTC. Translation: CASSLSQGSSGANVLTF.

The CDR3 nucleotides read TGTGCCAGCAGTTACTCGAGCAGGGACTACGAGCAGTACTTC. Translation gives CASSYSSRDYEQYF. V and J are TRBV6-5 and TRBJ2-7, with D possibly TRBD1 on 5 matching bases. The CDR3 sequence is 14 residues long. V shed 0 bases and J shed 3 bases, with 9 bases lying between them. CDR1 is MNHEY, CDR2 SVGAGI, per germline.

The J gene is TRBJ1-1, the V gene TRBV9; D not resolved. Germline V CDR1 and CDR2: SGDLS, YYNGEE. The CDR3 runs to 14 residues. Between the trimmed V and J ends, which lost 0 bases and 0 bases, there was a span of 6 bases. The CDR3 nucleotides are TGTGCCAGCAGCGTAGAAGAGGTGAACACTGAAGCTTTCTTT. Its protein product is CASSVEEVNTEAFF.

This clone was detected once. The chain recombines TRBV12-3 or TRBV12-4 with TRBJ2-5; D unclear. Trimming pared 3 bases from V and 2 bases from J, leaving 7 bases between. The CDR3 runs to 13 residues. This CDR3 reads CASSFLRQETQYF. DNA of the CDR3: TGTGCCAGCAGTTTTTTACGGCAAGAGACCCAGTACTTC.

The V gene is TRBV7-8, the J gene TRBJ2-2, with TRBD2 matching over 12 bases. V trimming: 3 bases; J trimming: 7 bases; junction bases outside the gene matches: 9. Germline V gene data show CDR1 as SGHVS and CDR2 as FQNEAQ. The CDR3 is 17 residues long. The CDR3 coding sequence is TGTGCCAGCAGCTTGCGAATACTAGCGGGGGGTGGCGGGGAGCTGTTTTTT. Translated, it gives CASSLRILAGGGGELFF.

This clone was counted a few times. The V gene is TRBV28, the J gene TRBJ1-1, with 7 bases aligning to TRBD1. V dropped 2 bases and J dropped 11; count of bases not matched to a gene: 2. CDR3 length: 11 amino acids. Germline CDR1 MDHEN, CDR2 SYDVKM. The CDR3 sequence: CASSLTGEAFF. CDR3 in DNA: TGTGCCAGCAGTTTAACAGGGGAGGCTTTCTTT.

The V and J genes are TRBV9 and TRBJ2-5; D perhaps matches TRBD1 (5 bases). V was clipped by 6 bases and J by 4 bases, with 16 bases between them. Germline CDR1 and CDR2: SGDLS and YYNGEE. CDR3 length: 14 residues. DNA of the CDR3: TGTGCCAGCAATGCCGTAGGGGTGGGAGAGACCCAGTACTTC. It encodes CASNAVGVGETQYF. Full variable domain (remainder filled in from reference TRBV9 and TRBJ2-5): DSGVTQTPKHLITATGQRVTLRCSPRSGDLSVYWYQQSLDQGLQFLIQYYNGEERAKGNILERFSAQQFPDLHSELNLSSLELGDSALYFCASNAVGVGETQYFGPGTRLLVL.

This rearrangement joins TRBV27 to TRBJ1-2; 11 bases agree with TRBD1. Looked up from germline, CDR1 is MNHEY and CDR2 is SMNVEV (reference sequence). V trimming: 5 bases; J trimming: 6 bases; junction bases outside the gene matches: 8. The CDR3 contains 15 residues. CDR3 loop: CASSTLRTGGHGYTF. CDR3 bases: TGTGCCAGCAGTACCCTCCGGACAGGGGGCCATGGCTACACCTTC.

This chain joins TRBV6-2 or TRBV6-3 and TRBJ2-2, with TRBD2 matching 9 bases. Losses at the gene ends were 6 bases for V and 2 bases for J; bases not matched to a gene: 7. This CDR3 is 16 amino acids long. CDR1 MNHEY and CDR2 SVGEGT come from the germline V gene. The chain's CDR3 is CASSRQAGGNTGELFF. The CDR3 DNA is TGTGCCAGCAGCCGTCAAGCGGGAGGAAACACCGGGGAGCTGTTTTTT.

This clone was recorded only once. The chain uses TRBV19 and TRBJ2-2; D is possibly TRBD1 (6 bases). Trimming cost V 6 bases and J 0 bases, with 14 bases left between them. Germline V gene data show CDR1 as LNHDA and CDR2 as SQIVND (reference sequence). The CDR3 is made up of 16 amino acids. CDR3 region: CASRLHRTANTGELFF. CDR3 DNA: TGTGCCAGTAGACTTCACAGGACAGCGAACACCGGGGAGCTGTTTTTT.

The rearrangement uses TRBV2 and TRBJ1-5, with no clear D. Germline CDR1 is SNHLY and CDR2 is FYNNEI. V was trimmed by 4 bases and J by 2 bases, leaving 15 bases between them. The CDR3 sequence is 16 residues long. CDR3 loop: CASSGLAFLGNQPQHF. The CDR3 DNA reads as TGTGCCAGCAGTGGGTTGGCCTTTCTAGGCAATCAGCCCCAGCATTTT.

This clone was observed a handful of times. V and J are TRBV4-1 and TRBJ2-7; D not resolved. CDR1 and CDR2 from the germline V gene are MGHRA and YSYEKL. The CDR3 has 16 amino acids. V lost 0 bases and J lost 2, with 14 bases in between. CDR3 sequence reads: CASSQEVDTTTYEQYF. In nucleotides, the CDR3 is TGCGCCAGCAGCCAAGAGGTCGACACAACGACCTACGAGCAGTACTTC.

The chain employs TRBV6-5 and TRBJ1-1; 7 nucleotides line up with TRBD1. Trimming removed 7 bases from V and 11 bases from J; junction bases left unmatched: 13. The CDR3 covers 13 residues. CDR1 MNHEY and CDR2 SVGAGI come from the germline V gene. CDR3 amino acids: CASNAPGQSVAFF. The CDR3 DNA is TGTGCCAGCAATGCACCGGGACAGTCGGTTGCTTTCTTT.

This clone was counted only a few times. The chain recombines TRBV5-1 with TRBJ1-2; D is possibly TRBD1 (6 bases). The V and J ends lost 4 bases and 7 bases respectively, with 17 bases between them. The CDR3 totals 14 residues. Germline CDR1 is SGHRS and CDR2 is YFSETQ. The CDR3 spells CASSLVVQGGGYTF. The DNA for the CDR3 is TGCGCCAGCAGCCTGGTAGTGCAAGGGGGTGGCTACACCTTC.

This sequence joins TRBV7-2 and TRBJ2-3, with TRBD2 matching 12 bases. The CDR3 extends over 15 amino acids. Trimming at V came to 4 bases and at J to 8 bases, leaving 7 bases not matched to a gene. Per the germline V gene, CDR1 is SGHTA and CDR2 is FQGNSA. This CDR3 is CASSSRGLAGGTQYF. The DNA for the CDR3 is TGTGCCAGCAGCTCCAGGGGACTAGCGGGTGGTACGCAGTATTTT.

The chain uses TRBV6-1 and TRBJ1-6, with a possible D match to TRBD1 (5 bases). CDR3 size: 17 residues. Germline lookup yields CDR1 MNHNS and CDR2 SASEGT. V lost 3 bases and J 10 bases, leaving 22 bases between the germline ends. This CDR3 reads CASSDIRGSRVGSPLHF. The CDR3 nucleotides are TGTGCCAGCAGTGATATTAGGGGTTCAAGAGTTGGCTCACCCCTCCACTTT.

The chain is built from TRBV20-1 and TRBJ1-1, with D unresolved. Trimming took off 3 bases at V and 4 bases at J, with 6 bases between the two ends. Germline V gives CDR1 DFQATT, CDR2 SNEGSKA (reference sequence). This CDR3 is 11 amino acids long. CDR3 DNA: TGCAGTGCTAGTCGTATCACTGAAGCTTTCTTT. Translated, it gives CSASRITEAFF.